This passage covers 18 T cell receptor beta chains from one sample sequenced in a study of OX40 agonist ivuxolimab in advanced cancers. Measured with immunoSEQ multiplex PCR; TCRdb has only the in-frame clones, and not every one. The sample has roughly 60,000 clones, under 90% seen once. Sequenced here: CD4+ or CD8+ T cells sorted from blood, sampled in a trial of the OX40 agonist ivuxolimab. These receptors were taken from an adult with an advanced solid tumor such as melanoma, head and neck, liver or kidney cancer.

This clone was recorded only once. The CDR3 reads CASTRMGLSYEQYF. DNA of the CDR3: TGTGCCAGCACGAGGATGGGGCTATCTTACGAGCAGTACTTC. V usage is TRBV27 and J usage is TRBJ2-7; D may be TRBD1 (5 bases). This CDR3 has 14 amino acids. V lost 7 bases, J lost 4 bases, and 17 bases lay in between. Germline CDR1 is MNHEY and CDR2 is SMNVEV (reference sequence).

The chain uses TRBV5-6 and TRBJ2-2, with a weak D call TRBD1 (7 bases). This CDR3 contains 14 residues. CDR1 is SGHDT, CDR2 YYEEEE, per germline. V lost 7 bases and J 8 bases, leaving 18 bases between the germline ends. This CDR3 reads CASQPGGPTGELFF. The CDR3 DNA reads as TGTGCCAGCCAGCCAGGGGGGCCTACAGGGGAGCTGTTTTTT.

The gene calls are TRBV18 and TRBJ2-5; D is unclear. Per the germline V gene, CDR1 is KGHSH and CDR2 is LQKENI. The CDR3 consists of 13 residues. Trimming stripped 0 bases from V and 5 bases from J, with 7 bases between. This chain's CDR3 is CASSPPSSETQYF. The CDR3 nucleotides read TGTGCCAGCTCACCACCTAGCTCGGAGACCCAGTACTTC.

The chain carries TRBV7-8 and TRBJ1-6; the match to TRBD1 covers 8 bases. Germline-derived CDR1 and CDR2 are SGHVS and FQNEAQ. This CDR3 has 17 amino acids. J lost 4 bases, V lost 1 base, and 6 bases had no gene match. Written as DNA, the CDR3 is TGTGCCAGCAGCTTAGGTTCAGGGGGCTCGTATAATTCACCCCTCCACTTT. Translation: CASSLGSGGSYNSPLHF.

The chain uses TRBV11-3 and TRBJ2-6, with 9 bases matching TRBD1. Trimming at V came to 5 bases and at J to 0 bases, leaving 5 bases not matched to a gene. CDR1 and CDR2 (germline): SGHNT, YENEEA. There are 17 residues in the CDR3. The CDR3 DNA reads as TGTGCCAGCAGCCTCGGGACAGGGAGCTCTGGGGCCAACGTCCTGACTTTC. Translated: CASSLGTGSSGANVLTF.

The V and J genes are TRBV29-1 and TRBJ2-1; D is ambiguous. In germline, CDR1 is SQVTM, CDR2 ANQGSEA. This CDR3 is 9 amino acids long. Trimming removed 5 bases from V and 8 bases from J, with 4 bases in between. The CDR3 DNA sequence: TGCAGCGTTTTTGATGAGCAGTTCTTC. This encodes CSVFDEQFF.

The gene calls are TRBV28 and TRBJ1-5; 9 nucleotides align to TRBD1. The CDR3 runs 15 residues. Germline values: CDR1 MDHEN, CDR2 SYDVKM. The V and J ends lost 6 bases and 3 bases, in that order; junction bases with no gene match: 6. CDR3 region: CASSRQGGYNQPQHF. The DNA for the CDR3 is TGTGCCAGCAGCAGACAGGGGGGCTACAATCAGCCCCAGCATTTT.

About this clone: The sample contains more than one DNA sequence encoding this CDR3. This chain connects TRBV13 to TRBJ1-6; D gene uncertain. Trimming shortened V by 1 base and J by 5 bases, and 6 bases separated the two germline ends. The CDR3 spans 14 residues. The germline gives CDR1 PRHDT, CDR2 FYEKMQ (reference sequence). The CDR3 DNA is TGTGCCAGCAGCTTAGACCCCGATAATTCACCCCTCCACTTT. As protein: CASSLDPDNSPLHF. Full variable domain (remainder filled in from reference TRBV13 and TRBJ1-6): AAGVIQSPRHLIKEKRETATLKCYPIPRHDTVYWYQQGPGQDPQFLISFYEKMQSDKGSIPDRFSAQQFSDYHSELNMSSLELGDSALYFCASSLDPDNSPLHFGNGTRLTVT.

The chain couples TRBV6-5 to TRBJ1-2; no clear D. The CDR3 totals 15 residues. Per germline, CDR1 MNHEY and CDR2 SVGAGI. Trimming left V 8 bases short and J 7 bases short, with 23 bases between. Written as DNA, the CDR3 is TGTGCCAGCCGTACGTCCGGGGTGGTCGGGAGTGGCTACACCTTC. This gives the protein CASRTSGVVGSGYTF.

The rearrangement links TRBV6-5 to TRBJ1-4; 7 bases fit TRBD1. The CDR3 is 15 amino acids. Germline V CDR1 and CDR2: MNHEY, SVGAGI. Trimming removed 0 bases from V and 4 bases from J; junction bases left unmatched: 2. The CDR3 DNA reads TGTGCCAGCAGTTACTCACCAGGGGGTAATGAAAAACTGTTTTTT. It translates to CASSYSPGGNEKLFF.

The chain links TRBV19 to TRBJ1-1, with D hard to call. Trimming cost V 0 bases and J 5 bases, with 7 bases left between them. Germline V gene sequence: CDR1 LNHDA, CDR2 SQIVND (reference sequence). This CDR3 spans 13 amino acids. CDR3 in amino acids: CASSIDLGTEAFF. The DNA of the CDR3 is TGTGCCAGTAGTATAGATCTGGGAACTGAAGCTTTCTTT.

The V gene is TRBV6-5, the J gene TRBJ2-7; D possibly matches TRBD1 or TRBD2 (7 bases each). V shed 5 bases and J shed 6 bases, with 17 bases lying between them. The CDR3 has 14 residues. Looked up from germline, CDR1 is MNHEY and CDR2 is SVGAGI. The CDR3, as DNA: TGTGCCAGCAGTGAAGGGGGGGACAGCGCCGAGCAGTACTTC. This encodes CASSEGGDSAEQYF.

CDR3 in amino acids: CASSQTGTGIANYGYTF. CDR3 coding DNA: TGCGCCAGCAGCCAAACCGGGACAGGGATAGCTAACTATGGCTACACCTTC. The J gene is TRBJ1-2, the V gene TRBV5-1; 9 bases agree with TRBD1. The CDR3 length is 17 residues. The V gene's germline CDR1 is SGHRS and CDR2 YFSETQ. Trimming removed 4 bases from V and 0 bases from J; junction bases left unmatched: 10.

The V call is TRBV27, the J call TRBJ1-4; 9 bases are shared with TRBD1. Unmatched junction bases numbered 10, after V lost 3 bases and J lost 8 bases. Germline CDR1 reads MNHEY; CDR2 reads SMNVEV (reference sequence). CDR3 length equals 16 residues. CDR3 protein: CASSFNPTGGREKLFF. The CDR3 DNA reads as TGTGCCAGCAGTTTTAACCCGACAGGGGGGAGGGAAAAACTGTTTTTT.

This chain joins TRBV5-1 and TRBJ2-5; 12 nucleotides agree with TRBD1. V shed 0 bases and J 4 bases; nucleotides not matched to a gene: 4. Germline V CDR1 and CDR2: SGHRS, YFSETQ. The CDR3 is made up of 16 amino acids. The CDR3 is CASSLGDRGRGETQYF. The CDR3 DNA reads TGCGCCAGCAGCTTGGGGGACAGGGGGCGCGGAGAGACCCAGTACTTC. The whole variable domain, remainder taken from reference TRBV5-1 and TRBJ2-5, is KAGVTQTPRYLIKTRGQQVTLSCSPISGHRSVSWYQQTPGQGLQFLFEYFSETQRNKGNFPGRFSGRQFSNSRSEMNVSTLELGDSALYLCASSLGDRGRGETQYFGPGTRLLVL.

On this clone: At the DNA level, this CDR3 is encoded by other sequences in the same sample as well. The chain recombines TRBV5-1 with TRBJ2-7; no firm D call. Germline values: CDR1 SGHRS, CDR2 YFSETQ. Trimming pared 0 bases from V and 1 base from J, leaving 8 bases between. The CDR3 loop spans 14 amino acids. The CDR3 nucleotides are TGCGCCAGCAGCTTGGGTTCGGTTTCCTACGAGCAGTACTTC. Translating it yields CASSLGSVSYEQYF.

V usage is TRBV27 and J usage is TRBJ1-5; TRBD1 matches 7 bases. V was pared by 6 bases and J by 6 bases, with 14 bases of the junction left unmatched. Germline CDR1 MNHEY, CDR2 SMNVEV (reference sequence). The CDR3 loop spans 16 amino acids. The CDR3 spells CASSPTRLGGLQPQHF. The CDR3 DNA follows: TGTGCCAGCAGCCCGACCCGACTAGGGGGCCTTCAGCCCCAGCATTTT.

The chain recombines TRBV5-4 with TRBJ1-1; D not certain. The germline V and J ends were trimmed by 4 bases and 1 base, with 2 bases remaining between them. Germline-derived CDR1 and CDR2 are SGHNT and YYREEE (reference sequence). The CDR3 has 11 amino acids. CDR3: CASSQNTEAFF. Written as DNA, the CDR3 is TGTGCCAGCAGCCAGAACACTGAAGCTTTCTTT.